This T cell receptor beta chain was found in a study of blood T cell repertoires in COVID-19. Sequencing used immunoSEQ multiplex PCR; TCRdb keeps in-frame clones, though not all of them. Seen here are about 220,000 clones, around 84% observed once, and the top ten hold 2.9%. This CDR3 spans 15 amino acids. V was clipped by 7 bases and J by 0 bases; unmatched bases: 2. Germline V gene sequence: CDR1 LGHDT, CDR2 YNNKEL (reference sequence). Sequencing was done on a sample of peripheral blood. The chain carries TRBV3-1 (or the pseudogene TRBV3-2) and TRBJ2-1, with 11 bases aligning to TRBD2. The receptor's source is a middle-aged man who had recovered from COVID-19. The CDR3 DNA sequence: TGTGCCAGCACCCTAGCGGGGGGCTCCTACAATGAGCAGTTCTTC. Protein product: CASTLAGGSYNEQFF.